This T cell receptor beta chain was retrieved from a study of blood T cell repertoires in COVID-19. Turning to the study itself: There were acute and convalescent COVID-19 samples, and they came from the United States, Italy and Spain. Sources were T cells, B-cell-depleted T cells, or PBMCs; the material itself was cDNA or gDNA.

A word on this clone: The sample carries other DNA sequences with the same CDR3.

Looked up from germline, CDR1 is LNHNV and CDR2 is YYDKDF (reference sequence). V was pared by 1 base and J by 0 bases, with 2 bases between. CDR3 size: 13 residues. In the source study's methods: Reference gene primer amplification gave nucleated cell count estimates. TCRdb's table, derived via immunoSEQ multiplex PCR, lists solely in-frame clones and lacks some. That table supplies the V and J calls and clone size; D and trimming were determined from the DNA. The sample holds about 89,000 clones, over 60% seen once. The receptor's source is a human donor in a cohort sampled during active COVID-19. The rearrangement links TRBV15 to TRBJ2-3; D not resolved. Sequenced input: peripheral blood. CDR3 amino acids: CATSRASTDTQYF. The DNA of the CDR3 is TGTGCCACCAGCAGAGCTAGCACAGATACGCAGTATTTT. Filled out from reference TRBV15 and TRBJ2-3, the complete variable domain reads DAMVIQNPRYQVTQFGKPVTLSCSQTLNHNVMYWYQQKSSQAPKLLFHYYDKDFNNEADTPDNFQSRRPNTSFCFLDIRSPGLGDTAMYLCATSRASTDTQYFGPGTRLTVL.